The 22 T cell receptor beta chains in this list originate from one sample, sequenced in a study of T-cell memory formation after mild COVID-19. TCRdb ran MiXCR on the 5' RACE reads and lists one entry per CDR3 protein. The sample shows tens of thousands of distinct CDR3 sequences, about 14% of them seen only once. Sequenced sample: PBMCs or a T cell subset sorted from them (not recorded which). The source is a man aged 18 to 30 who had mild COVID-19 (a few samples of this study predate the infection). Cell type and time point are not known.

The rearrangement uses TRBV4-2 and TRBJ2-3; D gene unclear. V lost 5 bases and J lost 1, with 13 bases in between. Germline values: CDR1 LGHNA, CDR2 YNFKEQ. The CDR3 spans 15 residues. This CDR3 reads CASSVPEPRTDTQYF. The CDR3 nucleotides read TGTGCCAGCAGCGTGCCAGAACCCCGCACAGATACGCAGTATTTT.

V usage is TRBV7-9 and J usage is TRBJ2-5, with 8 nucleotides matching TRBD1. The V gene's germline CDR1 is SEHNR and CDR2 FQNEAQ (reference sequence). The V and J ends lost 7 bases and 5 bases, in that order; junction bases with no gene match: 6. The CDR3 consists of 13 residues. The CDR3 reads CASTQGAAETQYF. The CDR3 region has the DNA TGTGCCAGCACCCAGGGGGCGGCGGAGACCCAGTACTTC.

This clonotype came up a few times. V gene TRBV4-1 combines with J gene TRBJ2-7; D possibly corresponds to TRBD1 (5 bases). The V end lost 3 bases, the J end lost 3 bases, and 6 bases lay between the germline ends. Germline V gene sequence: CDR1 MGHRA, CDR2 YSYEKL. The CDR3 consists of 12 residues. CDR3 in DNA: TGCGCCAGCAGCCATACAGGCTACGAGCAGTACTTC. Protein: CASSHTGYEQYF.

The gene calls are TRBV27 and TRBJ2-7; TRBD2 is a possible D gene (6 bases). The CDR3 sequence is 14 residues long. The V end lost 8 bases, the J end lost 3 bases, and 17 bases lay between the germline ends. Germline values: CDR1 MNHEY, CDR2 SMNVEV (reference sequence). The CDR3 DNA is TGTGCCAGCTCCCTGTCGGGGGACGGCTACGAGCAGTACTTC. Amino acid sequence: CASSLSGDGYEQYF.

A few counts support this clonotype. V gene TRBV23-1 combines with J gene TRBJ1-5, with a possible D match to TRBD1 (5 bases). TRBV23-1 is an ORF, and what it does is uncertain. The CDR3 totals 20 residues. The ends were cut back, 0 bases at V and 3 bases at J, with 24 bases in the middle. Written as DNA, the CDR3 is TGCGCCAGCAGTCAATCGAGCAGGGCCTCACCTACAGTCCTCAATCAGCCCCAGCATTTT. It encodes CASSQSSRASPTVLNQPQHF.

This clonotype has ten or more counts. The rearrangement uses TRBV20-1 and TRBJ2-3; 10 bases fit TRBD2. Germline V lookup: CDR1 DFQATT, CDR2 SNEGSKA (reference sequence). The CDR3 contains 15 residues. V gave up 3 bases and J gave up 4 bases; unmatched junction bases: 7. This chain's CDR3 is CSASKRGGRADTQYF. The CDR3 coding sequence is TGCAGTGCTAGTAAGCGGGGGGGCCGGGCAGATACGCAGTATTTT.

This clonotype has a handful of counts. This chain joins TRBV21-1 and TRBJ2-5. TRBV21-1 corresponds to a pseudogene. This CDR3 has 13 amino acids. The CDR3 spells CASSIRVGETQYF. DNA for the CDR3: TGTGCCAGCAGCATTAGGGTAGGAGAGACCCAGTACTTC.

This clonotype was seen more than once but under ten times. The J gene is TRBJ2-7, the V gene TRBV25-1, with TRBD1 identical over 11 bases. Germline-derived CDR1 and CDR2 are MGHDK and SYGVNS. The CDR3 is made up of 14 amino acids. V lost 8 bases, J lost 2 bases, and 5 bases stayed unmatched. CDR3 sequence reads: CASSPDRGPYEQYF. The CDR3 DNA reads as TGTGCCAGCTCCCCGGACAGGGGGCCCTACGAGCAGTACTTC.

The rearrangement uses TRBV27 and TRBJ2-7; D perhaps matches TRBD1 (6 bases). CDR1 MNHEY and CDR2 SMNVEV come from the germline V gene (reference sequence). The CDR3 is 17 residues long. Trimming cost V 6 bases and J 2 bases, with 23 bases left between them. The CDR3 sequence is CASSLQGTYGVTYEQYF. In nucleotides, the CDR3 is TGTGCCAGCAGCTTACAGGGAACGTACGGAGTGACCTACGAGCAGTACTTC.

Of note for this clonotype: Without the conserved terminal phenylalanine or tryptophan, this CDR3 likely stems from a read error. No DNA is shown, since the ends of the CDR3 on it are uncertain; the CDR3 is the one TCRdb lists. The V call is TRBV7-9, the J call TRBJ2-7; TRBD2 is the table's D call, not checked against the DNA. The CDR3 region is 12 residues in length, termini included. Germline CDR1 and CDR2: SEHNR and FQNEAQ (reference sequence). The CDR3 sequence: CASSLWGDGTPI.

This clonotype has just a few counts. The rearrangement joins TRBV12-3 or TRBV12-4 to TRBJ2-1, with TRBD2 matching over 7 bases. CDR3 length: 15 residues. V was clipped by 4 bases and J by 4 bases; unmatched bases: 7. CDR3 nucleotide sequence: TGTGCCAGCAGTTCACCGGGGGGTGTATACAATGAGCAGTTCTTC. Protein sequence: CASSSPGGVYNEQFF.

This chain uses TRBV6-2 or TRBV6-3 with TRBJ2-2; 9 nucleotides line up with TRBD2. The ends lost 6 bases at V and 3 bases at J; junction bases unmatched: 5. Germline CDR1 reads MNHEY; CDR2 reads SVGEGT. This CDR3 comprises 15 residues. CDR3 nucleotides: TGTGCCAGCAGCTCGCGGGGGGGAGACACCGGGGAGCTGTTTTTT. Encoded protein: CASSSRGGDTGELFF.

This chain uses TRBV4-1 with TRBJ2-7, with 9 bases matching TRBD2. Germline V lookup: CDR1 MGHRA, CDR2 YSYEKL. This CDR3 contains 14 residues. Trimming removed 3 bases from V and 5 bases from J; junction bases left unmatched: 5. The CDR3 DNA reads as TGCGCCAGCAGCCAGCTAGCGGGGCCCAACGAGCAGTACTTC. Residues: CASSQLAGPNEQYF.

The chain couples TRBV24-1 to TRBJ2-2; D remains unclear. There are 16 residues in the CDR3. In germline, CDR1 is KGHDR, CDR2 SFDVKD. The germline V and J ends were trimmed by 1 base and 7 bases, with 15 bases remaining between them. As DNA, the CDR3 is TGTGCCACCAGTGATTTAGACTCAACCAACGTCGGGGAGCTGTTTTTT. Translated: CATSDLDSTNVGELFF.

This sequence joins TRBV4-1 and TRBJ1-2; TRBD1 is a possible D gene (6 bases). This CDR3 is built from 15 residues. V was cut by 6 bases and J by 3 bases, with 17 bases left in between. CDR1 MGHRA and CDR2 YSYEKL come from the germline V gene. CDR3 bases: TGCGCCAGCAGGACACAGGGTGGTGCCGACTATGGCTACACCTTC. As protein: CASRTQGGADYGYTF.

The rearrangement uses TRBV6-5 and TRBJ2-3; 8 bases map to TRBD2. This CDR3 region has 16 residues. The trim removed 5 bases at V and 2 bases at J, leaving 9 bases unmatched. The germline gives CDR1 MNHEY, CDR2 SVGAGI. CDR3 sequence (DNA): TGTGCCAGCAGTGCAAACGGGGGGGGGTACACAGATACGCAGTATTTT. It yields the protein CASSANGGGYTDTQYF.

The gene calls are TRBV2 and TRBJ1-5; D call uncertain. Germline V gene lookup returns CDR1 SNHLY and CDR2 FYNNEI. The CDR3 consists of 15 residues. V shed 0 bases and J shed 3 bases, with 9 bases lying between them. The CDR3 here is CASSEARSINQPQHF. CDR3 sequence (DNA): TGTGCCAGCAGTGAAGCGCGGTCTATCAATCAGCCCCAGCATTTT.

Only a few counts were recorded for this clonotype. The chain has TRBV4-2 and TRBJ2-3; no clear D. V was clipped by 0 bases and J by 6 bases, with 19 bases between them. This CDR3 has 17 residues. CDR1 and CDR2 (germline): LGHNA, YNFKEQ. In DNA form, the CDR3 reads TGTGCCAGCAGCCAAGACCGTGGCAGGTCCGAGATTGATACGCAGTATTTT. Encoded protein: CASSQDRGRSEIDTQYF.

This clonotype was seen a handful of times. The rearrangement uses TRBV7-3 and TRBJ2-3, with 8 bases aligning to TRBD2. Germline CDR1 and CDR2: SGHTA and FQGTGA. This CDR3 spans 16 amino acids. V dropped 5 bases and J dropped 2; count of bases not matched to a gene: 9. CDR3 in DNA: TGTGCCAGCAGCCCCCAGCCGGGGGGGCTCACAGATACGCAGTATTTT. It is translated as CASSPQPGGLTDTQYF.

This clonotype was detected a few times. V usage is TRBV9 and J usage is TRBJ1-1, with D perhaps matching TRBD1 (5 bases). Between the trimmed V and J ends, which lost 0 bases and 4 bases, there was a span of 10 bases. From germline, CDR1 is SGDLS and CDR2 YYNGEE. This CDR3 is built from 14 residues. The CDR3 nucleotides are TGTGCCAGCAGCGTAGGCGGGGGTCTCACTGAAGCTTTCTTT. Translating it yields CASSVGGGLTEAFF. Filled out from reference TRBV9 and TRBJ1-1, the complete variable domain reads DSGVTQTPKHLITATGQRVTLRCSPRSGDLSVYWYQQSLDQGLQFLIQYYNGEERAKGNILERFSAQQFPDLHSELNLSSLELGDSALYFCASSVGGGLTEAFFGQGTRLTVV.

This clonotype showed up just a few times. The gene calls are TRBV19 and TRBJ1-1; a weak D match, TRBD1 (5 bases). V shed 4 bases and J shed 7 bases, with 13 bases lying between them. CDR1 LNHDA and CDR2 SQIVND come from the germline V gene (reference sequence). The CDR3 runs to 13 residues. CDR3 in DNA: TGTGCCAGTAGTACAGAACGGGACGGTGAAGCTTTCTTT. It codes for CASSTERDGEAFF.

This clonotype was detected ten times or more. The gene calls are TRBV7-9 and TRBJ1-1; D gene unclear. Deletions cut 3 bases from V and 0 bases from J, with 11 bases between. Germline V lookup: CDR1 SEHNR, CDR2 FQNEAQ (reference sequence). This CDR3 region has 15 residues. CDR3: CASSFKRMMNTEAFF. In DNA, the CDR3 is TGTGCCAGCAGCTTTAAACGGATGATGAACACTGAAGCTTTCTTT.